This record looks at one T cell receptor beta chain sequence and its context. Germline lookup yields CDR1 SGHDT and CDR2 YYEEEE. The V end was cut by 0 bases, the J end by 8 bases, with 6 bases between. This CDR3 comprises 13 residues. Per the original data handling: Amplification with reference gene primers provided the estimates of nucleated cell counts. Generated by immunoSEQ multiplex PCR, the TCRdb table keeps only in-frame clones and is missing some. The DNA gave D and trimming, while V, J and clone size come from that table. Here the sample spans fewer than 500,000 clones, 81% being singletons. The data were obtained in a study of blood T cell repertoires in COVID-19. Turning to the study itself: Acute and convalescent COVID-19 samples came from the United States, Italy and Spain. PBMCs, B-cell-depleted T cells, or T cells were the source of the cDNA or gDNA that made up the material.

The genes are TRBV5-6 and TRBJ1-6; D not resolved. Sequenced: peripheral blood. The TCR originated in a human donor with acute or convalescent COVID-19. The donor label of this sample is uncertain. The CDR3 sequence is CASSLARYSPLHF. The CDR3 bases are TGTGCCAGCAGCTTGGCCAGGTATTCACCCCTCCACTTT.